The 28 T cell receptor beta chains below all came from one sample that was sequenced in a study of cytomegalovirus exposure and HLA in healthy donors. The primer mix had 60 Vbeta and 13 Jbeta primers. Sequencing was performed with immunoSEQ multiplex PCR; in TCRdb, only in-frame clones are kept and a portion is missing. The table lists 150,000 to 200,000 clones, roughly 78% of them singletons. Sequences were obtained from PBMCs. The source is a woman in her 30s in good health and CMV-seropositive.

V and J are TRBV4-1 and TRBJ2-2; 7 positions match TRBD2. V lost 2 bases and J lost 1; bases outside the gene matches: 4. The CDR3 runs to 16 residues. Germline CDR1 reads MGHRA; CDR2 reads YSYEKL. The CDR3 bases are TGCGCCAGCAGCCAAAACGGGGGGTGGAACACCGGGGAGCTGTTTTTT. Protein product: CASSQNGGWNTGELFF.

The chain is built from TRBV19 and TRBJ2-1; 9 nucleotides agree with TRBD2. The CDR3 has 15 amino acids. Germline CDR1 and CDR2: LNHDA and SQIVND (reference sequence). Unmatched junction bases numbered 13, after V lost 10 bases and J lost 6 bases. CDR3 loop: CATSRAGGPGNEQFF. The CDR3 nucleotides are TGTGCCACCTCTCGGGCGGGAGGGCCGGGCAATGAGCAGTTCTTC.

This clone was recorded once. The chain carries TRBV11-2 and TRBJ1-1; D not resolved. In germline, CDR1 is SGHAT, CDR2 FQNNGV. CDR3 length: 13 residues. V was trimmed by 5 bases and J by 3 bases, leaving 10 bases between them. In nucleotides, the CDR3 is TGTGCCAGCAGCCGCCTCACTGACACTGAAGCTTTCTTT. It specifies CASSRLTDTEAFF.

The V gene is TRBV19, the J gene TRBJ1-5; no definite D call. The CDR3 is 13 amino acids. Deletions cut 3 bases from V and 7 bases from J, with 10 bases between. Germline V lookup: CDR1 LNHDA, CDR2 SQIVND (reference sequence). CDR3 sequence: CASSIRLKQPQHF. CDR3 coding DNA: TGTGCCAGTAGTATCCGGTTGAAACAGCCCCAGCATTTT.

V is TRBV27 and J is TRBJ2-7; 7 bases are a match to TRBD1. The CDR3 runs 15 residues. From germline, CDR1 is MNHEY and CDR2 SMNVEV (reference sequence). Trimming removed 3 bases from V and 7 bases from J; junction bases left unmatched: 12. CDR3 bases: TGTGCCAGCAGTTTTGGAGACAGGGCCCTTCGAGAGCAGTACTTC. Translating gives CASSFGDRALREQYF.

This clone appeared a single time. The chain combines TRBV6-6 with TRBJ2-5; 15 positions agree with TRBD2. The CDR3 is made up of 15 amino acids. Germline CDR1 MNHNY, CDR2 SVGAGI (reference sequence). The V segment lost 6 bases and the J segment 4 bases; nucleotides outside the gene matches: 3. Here the CDR3 reads CASRRTSGRVETQYF. CDR3 nucleotide sequence: TGTGCCAGCAGAAGGACTAGCGGGAGGGTAGAGACCCAGTACTTC.

J is TRBJ2-7 and V is TRBV4-1, with D perhaps matching TRBD2 (5 bases). V was shortened by 2 bases and J by 4 bases, with 15 bases between the two germline ends. CDR3 length: 15 residues. CDR1 and CDR2 from the germline V gene are MGHRA and YSYEKL. CDR3 sequence: CASSQPISGKYEQYF. In DNA form, the CDR3 reads TGCGCCAGCAGCCAACCTATTTCCGGGAAATACGAGCAGTACTTC.

The V call is TRBV5-4, the J call TRBJ2-1, with 10 bases lining up with TRBD2. V gave up 4 bases and J gave up 0 bases; unmatched junction bases: 7. The CDR3 is 17 residues long. CDR1 and CDR2 from the germline V gene are SGHNT and YYREEE (reference sequence). The CDR3 here is CASSATPSGSSYNEQFF. The CDR3 DNA follows: TGTGCCAGCAGCGCCACTCCTAGCGGGAGCTCCTACAATGAGCAGTTCTTC.

The chain uses TRBV6-1 and TRBJ2-1; D remains ambiguous. Germline CDR1 and CDR2: MNHNS and SASEGT. V lost 1 base to trimming and J lost 7 bases, with 5 bases between them. The CDR3 totals 12 residues. The CDR3 here is CASSEEANEQFF. CDR3 sequence (DNA): TGTGCCAGCAGTGAAGAAGCTAATGAGCAGTTCTTC.

Concerning this clone itself: Relative to the germline gene, one junction end is altered; a read error may explain this. The chain employs TRBV6-1 and TRBJ1-3, with D tentatively TRBD1 (5 bases). Germline CDR1 and CDR2: MNHNS and SASEGT. The CDR3 extends over 13 amino acids. In DNA form, the CDR3 reads TGTGCCAGCAGGGGAGGGGTTGGAGACACCATATATTTT. Protein: CASRGGVGDTIYF.

The chain carries TRBV5-1 and TRBJ1-2; maybe TRBD1 (5 bases). The CDR3 is 17 amino acids. Trimming shortened V by 4 bases and J by 1 base, and 20 bases separated the two germline ends. CDR1 is SGHRS, CDR2 YFSETQ, per germline. The CDR3 nucleotides read TGCGCCAGCAGCACCGTTGGACACAGACCCAATAACTATGGCTACACCTTC. Translating it yields CASSTVGHRPNNYGYTF. The full variable domain, with the rest looked up from reference TRBV5-1 and TRBJ1-2, is KAGVTQTPRYLIKTRGQQVTLSCSPISGHRSVSWYQQTPGQGLQFLFEYFSETQRNKGNFPGRFSGRQFSNSRSEMNVSTLELGDSALYLCASSTVGHRPNNYGYTFGSGTRLTVV.

This clone showed up just once. This chain links TRBV7-9 with TRBJ2-1; D remains unclear. V was clipped by 5 bases and J by 0 bases, with 8 bases between them. The CDR3 is made up of 14 amino acids. CDR1 and CDR2 from the germline V gene are SEHNR and FQNEAQ (reference sequence). The CDR3 region has the DNA TGTGCCAGCAGCCCCTCCCCCTCCTACAATGAGCAGTTCTTC. It encodes CASSPSPSYNEQFF.

This clone appeared a few times. Other nucleotide sequences in the sample specify the same CDR3. This sequence joins TRBV30 and TRBJ1-1; D uncertain. Trimming stripped 2 bases from V and 0 bases from J, with 7 bases between. Germline V gives CDR1 GTSNPN, CDR2 SVGIG (reference sequence). This CDR3 spans 13 amino acids. Here the CDR3 reads CAWSTELNTEAFF. DNA for the CDR3: TGTGCCTGGAGTACGGAGTTGAACACTGAAGCTTTCTTT.

The chain links TRBV27 to TRBJ2-7; 7 bases match TRBD1. Germline loops: CDR1 MNHEY, CDR2 SMNVEV (reference sequence). The CDR3 is 15 residues long. After removal of 6 bases from V and 3 bases from J, the junction contained 11 bases not matched to a gene. The DNA for the CDR3 is TGTGCCAGCAGGCACCTCCGGGACAGTATCTACGAGCAGTACTTC. Protein sequence: CASRHLRDSIYEQYF.

The chain combines TRBV7-9 with TRBJ2-7; no clear D gene. CDR1 and CDR2 (germline): SEHNR, FQNEAQ (reference sequence). This CDR3 is built from 13 residues. V shed 1 base and J shed 3 bases, with 7 bases lying between them. DNA of the CDR3: TGTGCCAGCAGCTTAGGGCAGCGCTACGAGCAGTACTTC. Protein product: CASSLGQRYEQYF.

V is TRBV6-5 and J is TRBJ2-3; TRBD2 matches 12 bases. In germline, CDR1 is MNHEY, CDR2 SVGAGI. This CDR3 is 16 amino acids long. Trimming took 4 bases from V and 5 from J; bases not matched to a gene: 7. The CDR3 region has the DNA TGTGCCAGCAGTTCCTCTAGCGGGGGGGCCGGAGATACGCAGTATTTT. Translating gives CASSSSSGGAGDTQYF.

This rearrangement joins TRBV7-2 to TRBJ1-2, with D possibly TRBD1 on 5 matching bases. The V and J ends lost 6 bases and 6 bases respectively, with 14 bases between them. CDR3 length: 13 residues. Germline V gene sequence: CDR1 SGHTA, CDR2 FQGNSA. Here the CDR3 reads CASSRAGGDGYTF. The CDR3 nucleotides are TGTGCCAGCAGTCGGGCCGGGGGGGATGGCTACACCTTC.

The J gene is TRBJ2-1, the V gene TRBV4-3, with TRBD1 identical over 11 bases. With 4 bases clipped from V and 3 bases from J, the junction kept 2 bases outside the gene matches. The germline CDR1 and CDR2 sequences are LGHNA and YSLEER. The CDR3 spans 15 residues. CDR3 DNA: TGCGCCAGCAGCCCCGGGACAGGGGGCTACAATGAGCAGTTCTTC. This encodes CASSPGTGGYNEQFF.

This clone was found a few times. The V and J genes are TRBV10-3 and TRBJ2-7; the match to TRBD1 covers 9 bases. The CDR3 is made up of 16 amino acids. Germline CDR1 reads ENHRY; CDR2 reads SYGVKD. Germline trimming cut 2 bases from V and 3 bases from J; bases unmatched to any gene: 8. CDR3 region: CAISEPQGQGHYEQYF. The CDR3 coding sequence is TGTGCCATCAGTGAGCCCCAGGGACAGGGCCACTACGAGCAGTACTTC.

This clone occurred once. This chain joins TRBV7-9 and TRBJ2-5; a possible D gene is TRBD2 (7 bases). CDR1 is SEHNR, CDR2 FQNEAQ, per germline (reference sequence). V shed 5 bases and J shed 5 bases, with 15 bases lying between them. The CDR3 is made up of 14 amino acids. The CDR3 protein is CASSLGGGPETQYF. CDR3 nucleotide sequence: TGTGCCAGCAGCCTAGGGGGAGGGCCGGAGACCCAGTACTTC.

The chain uses TRBV19 and TRBJ1-1; possibly TRBD1 for D (5 bases). The CDR3 has 16 residues. Trimming pared 3 bases from V and 4 bases from J, leaving 18 bases between. CDR1 and CDR2 (germline): LNHDA, SQIVND (reference sequence). CDR3 loop: CASSMRLGALPTEAFF. The CDR3 DNA is TGTGCCAGTAGTATGAGATTAGGGGCTCTTCCCACTGAAGCTTTCTTT.

V and J are TRBV28 and TRBJ2-2; weak D call: TRBD2 (6 bases). The CDR3 contains 14 residues. CDR1 is MDHEN, CDR2 SYDVKM, per germline. V was pared by 6 bases and J by 4 bases, with 12 bases between. CDR3 coding DNA: TGTGCCAGCAGCGAGAGGGGAGGCACCGGGGAGCTGTTTTTT. Amino acid sequence: CASSERGGTGELFF.

The chain employs TRBV7-9 and TRBJ2-2; a possible D gene is TRBD2 (5 bases). Germline V gene sequence: CDR1 SEHNR, CDR2 FQNEAQ (reference sequence). The CDR3 contains 14 residues. V dropped 3 bases and J dropped 5 bases, with 10 bases sitting between them. The CDR3 is CASSFPGITGELFF. In nucleotides, the CDR3 is TGTGCCAGCAGCTTCCCGGGGATAACCGGGGAGCTGTTTTTT.

This chain uses TRBV15 with TRBJ2-3; TRBD2 agrees at 9 bases. Germline-derived CDR1 and CDR2 are LNHNV and YYDKDF (reference sequence). The CDR3 has 16 residues. V was pared by 5 bases and J by 0 bases, with 6 bases of the junction left unmatched. DNA of the CDR3: TGTGCCACCAGCCCCCGACTAGCGGAAAGCACAGATACGCAGTATTTT. It translates to CATSPRLAESTDTQYF. Full variable domain (remainder filled in from reference TRBV15 and TRBJ2-3): DAMVIQNPRYQVTQFGKPVTLSCSQTLNHNVMYWYQQKSSQAPKLLFHYYDKDFNNEADTPDNFQSRRPNTSFCFLDIRSPGLGDTAMYLCATSPRLAESTDTQYFGPGTRLTVL.

The chain combines TRBV29-1 with TRBJ1-2; D is ambiguous. This CDR3 comprises 12 residues. Looked up from germline, CDR1 is SQVTM and CDR2 is ANQGSEA. V lost 2 bases to trimming and J lost 6 bases, with 10 bases between them. CDR3 sequence: CSVEFGGHGYTF. CDR3 coding DNA: TGCAGCGTTGAATTTGGAGGACATGGCTACACCTTC.

There are a few counts of this clone. The chain recombines TRBV18 with TRBJ2-2; the match to TRBD2 covers 7 bases. Germline CDR1 reads KGHSH; CDR2 reads LQKENI. V lost 2 bases to trimming and J lost 5 bases; unmatched junction nucleotides: 5. The CDR3 is 15 amino acids. The CDR3 protein is CASSPDGGNTGELFF. DNA for the CDR3: TGTGCCAGCTCACCAGACGGGGGGAATACCGGGGAGCTGTTTTTT.

In this sample, this clone turned up a few times. The CDR3 reads CAWSLRQAVGYTF. CDR3 nucleotide sequence: TGTGCCTGGAGCCTTAGACAGGCAGTCGGCTACACCTTC. The gene calls are TRBV30 and TRBJ1-2; possible D gene TRBD1, 6 bases. This CDR3 has 13 amino acids. Germline assignment: CDR1 GTSNPN and CDR2 SVGIG (reference sequence). The germline V and J ends were trimmed by 3 bases and 8 bases, with 16 bases remaining between them.

The chain has TRBV5-1 and TRBJ2-3; 8 positions match TRBD2. CDR3 length: 15 residues. Losses at the gene ends were 2 bases for V and 0 bases for J; bases not matched to a gene: 2. CDR1 and CDR2 from the germline V gene are SGHRS and YFSETQ. The chain's CDR3 is CASSFSGVSTDTQYF. CDR3 nucleotide sequence: TGCGCCAGCAGCTTTAGCGGGGTTAGCACAGATACGCAGTATTTT.